The rows below give T cell receptor beta chains drawn from one sample of a study of shared clonotypes between healthy human individuals. Data came from immunoSEQ multiplex PCR; TCRdb stores just in-frame clones and leaves some out. The table includes 850,000 to 1,200,000 clones, about 76% detected once. The sequenced material came from memory CD4+ T cells sorted from blood. These receptors all stem from a man between 18 and 35 years old in good health. The CDR3 runs from the conserved cysteine through the conserved F or W. Clone sizes are given selectively: once, few, many, or a class where the clone is expanded.

>13|.|TRBV2
CATGGRADTEAFF
>19|.|TRBV7-2
CASSLLGRGPEFITGELFF
>11|few|TRBV7-9
CASSRDYGYTF
>15|.|TRBV6-5
CASSYSRYLSYEQYF
>13|many|TRBV5-4
CASSRAGNTEAFF
>15|.|TRBV19
CASSIGGGPQETQYF
>14|.|TRBV30
CAWSNGGAQETQYF
>16|.|TRBV7-9
CASSLVGSRLEEKLFF
>15|many|TRBV6-4
CASSLSGEDYNEQFF
>16|.|TRBV4-1
CASSQDATVVTYEQYF
>15|.|TRBV7-2
CASSTLRGGGTEAFF
>15|once|TRBV10-3
CAISESEGTGEKLFF
>16|.|TRBV11-2
CASSLGTRPDYNEQFF
>17|.|TRBV2
CASSGTSGVLSYNEQFF
>13|.|TRBV11-3
CASDLGVQETQYF
>15|.|TRBV5-1
CASSLLATTNNEQFF
>15|.|TRBV11-2
CASSLSRGWDTEAFF
>17|.|TRBV7-3
CASSLTGQGRNTGELFF
>13|few|TRBV6-5
CASSYSRGYEQYF
>16|.|TRBV9
CASSSRGALNTGELFF
>12|.|TRBV6-5
CASSPSWDWSFF
>13|.|TRBV5-1
CASSWNLRTEAFF
>14|few|TRBV5-1
CASSLAGGSDTQYF
>14|.|TRBV27
CASSLEGAGQPQHF
>15|.|TRBV30
CAWSVGGSYNSPLHF
>13|many|TRBV25-1
CASMYPRDDVQYF
>15|.|TRBV6-5
CASSYAQDLAYEQYF
>17|.|TRBV5-1
CASSNGGVRARSDTQYF
>15|.|TRBV19
CASSKTPDKNQPQHF
>14|.|TRBV18
CASSPIDRGGVAFF
>16|.|TRBV7-8
CASSIDRALYQETQYF
>18|.|TRBV4-2
CASSQPRANPYMNTEAFF
>15|.|TRBV30
CAWSVGGGAPYEQYF
>15|few|TRBV6-1
CASSEWVGPKNIQYF
>15|.|TRBV6-5
CASSYSSGKGETQYF
>14|.|TRBV14
CASSHLGTTNKAFF
>14|.|TRBV6-1
CASSEQGSSYEQYF
>17|.|TRBV27
CASRYSGAGSYNSPLHF
>15|.|TRBV7-2
CASSQAPGSSYGYTF
>14|.|TRBV11-2
CASSLGLVNYEQYF
>15|.|TRBV6-1
CASTLQEYGSDTQYF
>18|few|TRBV10-3
CAIRPASGRAWGTDTQYF